These 10 T cell receptor beta chains were all obtained from the same sample, sequenced in a study of a mutant IDH1 vaccine in newly diagnosed glioma. For these TCRs, the target antigens are not known. Indicated time point: week 35, safety follow-up. Every single dose of the vaccine, 300 ug of mutant IDH1 20-mer peptide, came with topical imiquimod. Sequencing was performed with immunoSEQ multiplex PCR; in TCRdb, only in-frame clones are kept and a portion is missing. The profile shows 40,000 to 60,000 clones, 65% to 80% of them singletons. This material consisted of PBMCs, taken from a glioma patient whose treatment included an IDH1 peptide vaccine. The receptors come from a man aged 40-49 years with glioma.

This clone was seen only a few times. The rearrangement uses TRBV29-1 and TRBJ2-7, with 11 bases aligning to TRBD2. From germline, CDR1 is SQVTM and CDR2 ANQGSEA. This CDR3 is 15 amino acids long. Trimming cost V 1 base and J 4 bases; bases outside gene matches: 6. The CDR3 reads CSVEGETSGDYEQYF. CDR3 sequence (DNA): TGCAGCGTTGAAGGGGAGACTAGCGGGGATTACGAGCAGTACTTC.

The chain carries TRBV2 and TRBJ2-3, with 10 positions matching TRBD2. J gave up 4 bases and V 2 bases, and 6 bases lay outside the gene matches. This CDR3 comprises 16 residues. The germline V gene has CDR1 SNHLY and CDR2 FYNNEI. This CDR3 is CASSEWSGGASDTQYF. In DNA, the CDR3 is TGTGCCAGCAGTGAATGGAGCGGGGGGGCGTCAGATACGCAGTATTTT. Variable domain in full (rest from reference TRBV2 and TRBJ2-3): EPEVTQTPSHQVTQMGQEVILRCVPISNHLYFYWYRQILGQKVEFLVSFYNNEISEKSEIFDDQFSVERPDGSNFTLKIRSTKLEDSAMYFCASSEWSGGASDTQYFGPGTRLTVL.

The gene calls are TRBV18 and TRBJ1-5; D ambiguous. The CDR3 covers 15 residues. CDR1 KGHSH and CDR2 LQKENI come from the germline V gene. V gave up 3 bases and J gave up 2 bases, with 11 bases separating them. This chain's CDR3 is CASSPEGRGNQPQHF. CDR3 in DNA: TGTGCCAGCTCACCGGAGGGAAGGGGCAATCAGCCCCAGCATTTT.

The V call is TRBV6-6, the J call TRBJ1-3; D uncertain. CDR3 size: 15 residues. CDR1 MNHNY and CDR2 SVGAGI come from the germline V gene (reference sequence). V shed 0 bases and J shed 4 bases, with 10 bases lying between them. The CDR3 DNA reads as TGTGCCAGCAGTTACTCGACGGCAGCCGGAAACACCATATATTTT. This gives the protein CASSYSTAAGNTIYF.

This clone was seen only a few times. The J gene is TRBJ1-6, the V gene TRBV4-1; a weak D match, TRBD1 (6 bases). V was shortened by 2 bases and J by 10 bases, with 15 bases between the two germline ends. Germline V CDR1 and CDR2: MGHRA, YSYEKL. CDR3 size: 15 residues. In DNA, the CDR3 is TGCGCCAGCAGCCAACGCACGGGGGCCAGCTCACCCCTCCACTTT. It encodes CASSQRTGASSPLHF.

The V and J genes are TRBV19 and TRBJ2-2; TRBD1 or TRBD2 may be the D gene (5 bases each). Germline CDR1 and CDR2: LNHDA and SQIVND (reference sequence). The V end lost 3 bases, the J end lost 5 bases, and 10 bases lay between the germline ends. CDR3 length: 14 residues. The CDR3 DNA reads as TGTGCCAGTAGTATGGGGACCTGGACCGGGGAGCTGTTTTTT. Amino acids: CASSMGTWTGELFF.

This clone was seen a single time. The gene calls are TRBV2 and TRBJ2-7, with 11 bases lining up with TRBD2. The CDR3 extends over 20 amino acids. The germline gives CDR1 SNHLY, CDR2 FYNNEI. V dropped 5 bases and J dropped 4; count of bases not matched to a gene: 22. The CDR3 coding sequence is TGTGCCAGCAGTACAGGGGGCAAAAGTCGTAGCGGGGGGGCAAGATACGAGCAGTACTTC. Protein sequence: CASSTGGKSRSGGARYEQYF.

This chain connects TRBV5-1 to TRBJ2-5; TRBD2 matches 13 bases. The CDR3 sequence is 16 residues long. The germline gives CDR1 SGHRS, CDR2 YFSETQ. The V gene end was trimmed by 0 bases and the J gene end by 1 base; junction bases not matched to a gene: 0. CDR3 region: CASSLGLAGGQETQYF. CDR3 coding DNA: TGCGCCAGCAGCTTGGGACTAGCGGGGGGCCAAGAGACCCAGTACTTC.

The chain links TRBV5-1 to TRBJ2-1; TRBD1 or TRBD2 may be the D gene (6 bases each). This CDR3 region has 13 residues. Trimming stripped 1 base from V and 9 bases from J, with 11 bases between. Per the germline V gene, CDR1 is SGHRS and CDR2 is YFSETQ. Here the CDR3 reads CASSLTGRLEQFF. Written as DNA, the CDR3 is TGCGCCAGCAGCTTGACAGGGAGGCTTGAGCAGTTCTTC.

V gene TRBV5-4 combines with J gene TRBJ2-6; no reliable D call. In germline, CDR1 is SGHNT, CDR2 YYREEE (reference sequence). Trimming took off 0 bases at V and 0 bases at J, with 7 bases between the two ends. The CDR3 runs to 16 residues. CDR3 DNA sequence: TGTGCCAGCAGCTTGGGGGCCTCCTCTGGGGCCAACGTCCTGACTTTC. Protein sequence: CASSLGASSGANVLTF.